This T cell receptor beta chain stems from a study of shared clonotypes between healthy human individuals. The overall study: The cohort comprised a couple of women and a few men. Their ages spanned 18 to 49 years.

Original processing methods: Filtering of immunoSEQ junctional sequences could not match full-length read filtering. Sequencing was performed with immunoSEQ multiplex PCR; in TCRdb, only in-frame clones are kept and a portion is missing. D and trimming were read from the DNA, whereas the V and J calls and clone size are those reported in that table. Counted here are about 730,000 clones, approximately 72% occurring once; the ten biggest clones make up approximately 2%. This clone was observed a few times. Germline assignment: CDR1 LNHDA and CDR2 SQIVND (reference sequence). The CDR3 loop spans 16 amino acids. V was cut by 4 bases and J by 4 bases, with 19 bases left in between.

The chain has TRBV19 and TRBJ2-5; D unclear. The sequencing sample was made of memory CD4+ T cells sorted from blood. Subset meaning: CD45RA-negative fraction. The source of this sequence is a woman aged 25 to 45 in good health. CDR3 coding DNA: TGTGCCAGTAGTACCCGCACCGGCTCAGTCATAGAGACCCAGTACTTC. This sequence encodes CASSTRTGSVIETQYF.